This T cell receptor (beta chain) came from a study of T cell responses to AZD1222 COVID-19 vaccine. The study, taken as a whole, reports: Targeting of unmutated variant regions was reportedly seen in nearly half of spike-specific TCRs. Most donors were white British and more were female, and clonal diversity was possibly underestimated.

A word on this clone: What it binds is unknown.

TCRdb's table, derived via immunoSEQ multiplex PCR, lists solely in-frame clones and lacks some. The table includes about 94,000 clones, approximately 90% detected once. The CDR3 covers 15 residues. V lost 0 bases and J lost 0, with 7 bases in between. Germline values: CDR1 SGDLS, CDR2 YYNGEE. The rearrangement links TRBV9 to TRBJ1-5; D is undetermined. The receptor's source is an adult in good health. This material consisted of peripheral blood, taken on day 0 of AZD1222 vaccination. CDR3 sequence reads: CASSVGPGSNQPQHF. CDR3 sequence (DNA): TGTGCCAGCAGCGTAGGGCCGGGTAGCAATCAGCCCCAGCATTTT.